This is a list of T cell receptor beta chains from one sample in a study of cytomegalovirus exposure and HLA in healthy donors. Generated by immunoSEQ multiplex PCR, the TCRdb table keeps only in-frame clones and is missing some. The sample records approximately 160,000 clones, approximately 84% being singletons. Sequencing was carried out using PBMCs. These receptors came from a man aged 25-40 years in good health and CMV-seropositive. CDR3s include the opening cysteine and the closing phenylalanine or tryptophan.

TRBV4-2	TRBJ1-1	CASSQILRDRGQAFF
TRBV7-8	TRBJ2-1	CASSYRAGEGGEQFF
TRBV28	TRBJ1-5	CASSLGTALNQPQHF
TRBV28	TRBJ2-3	CASRQSTDTQYF
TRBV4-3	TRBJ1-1	CASSAAGTLNTEAFF
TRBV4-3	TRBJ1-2	CASSQDNAGMNYGYTF
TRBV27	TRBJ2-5	CASSRGQGQETQYF
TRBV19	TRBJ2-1	CASSGRGGYNEQFF
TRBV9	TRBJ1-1	CASSLTIMNTEAFF
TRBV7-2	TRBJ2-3	CASSARLAGYTDTQYF
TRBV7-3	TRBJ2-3	CASSRQGGTDTQYF
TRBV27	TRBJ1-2	CASSPAPTGSNGYTF
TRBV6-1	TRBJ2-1	CASSEVYPITGAYNEQFF
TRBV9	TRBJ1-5	CASSFGQNQPQHF
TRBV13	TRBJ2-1	CASSFAFGHNEQFF
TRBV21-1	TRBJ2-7	CARPRIHEQYF
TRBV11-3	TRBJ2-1	CASSSQYTSYNEQFF
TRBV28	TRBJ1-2	CASRARDRASGYTF
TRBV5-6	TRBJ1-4	CASSLSNRGQGEKLFF
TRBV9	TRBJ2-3	CASSVGTSGGITDTQYF